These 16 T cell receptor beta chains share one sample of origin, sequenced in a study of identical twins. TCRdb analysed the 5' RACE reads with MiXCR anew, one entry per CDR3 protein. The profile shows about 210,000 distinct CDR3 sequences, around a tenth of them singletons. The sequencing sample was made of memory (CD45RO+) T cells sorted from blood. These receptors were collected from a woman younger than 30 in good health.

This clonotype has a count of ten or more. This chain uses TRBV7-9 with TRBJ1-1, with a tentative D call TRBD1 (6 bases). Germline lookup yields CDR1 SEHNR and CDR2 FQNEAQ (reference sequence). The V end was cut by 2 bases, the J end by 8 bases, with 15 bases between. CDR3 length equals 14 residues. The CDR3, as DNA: TGTGCCAGCAGCTTAAGTGCTTCGGGGGGCGAAGCTTTCTTT. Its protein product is CASSLSASGGEAFF.

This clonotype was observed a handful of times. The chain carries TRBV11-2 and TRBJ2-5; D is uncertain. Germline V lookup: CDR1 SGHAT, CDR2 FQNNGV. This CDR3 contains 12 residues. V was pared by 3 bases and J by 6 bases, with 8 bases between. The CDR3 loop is CASSFVLQTQYF. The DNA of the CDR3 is TGTGCCAGCAGCTTTGTCCTTCAGACCCAGTACTTC.

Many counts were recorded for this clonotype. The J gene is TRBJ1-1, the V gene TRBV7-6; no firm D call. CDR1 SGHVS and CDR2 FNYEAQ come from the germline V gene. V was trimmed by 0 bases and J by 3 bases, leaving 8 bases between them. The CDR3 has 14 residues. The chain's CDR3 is CASSLATGDTEAFF. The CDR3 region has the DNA TGTGCCAGCAGCTTAGCAACTGGGGACACTGAAGCTTTCTTT.

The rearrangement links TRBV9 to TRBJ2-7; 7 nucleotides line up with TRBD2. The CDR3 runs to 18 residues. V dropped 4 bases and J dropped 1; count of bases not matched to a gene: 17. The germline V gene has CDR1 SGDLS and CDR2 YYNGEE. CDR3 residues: CASSLPRAERDGSYEQYF. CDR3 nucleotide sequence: TGTGCCAGCAGCCTACCGCGGGCTGAGCGGGACGGTTCCTACGAGCAGTACTTC.

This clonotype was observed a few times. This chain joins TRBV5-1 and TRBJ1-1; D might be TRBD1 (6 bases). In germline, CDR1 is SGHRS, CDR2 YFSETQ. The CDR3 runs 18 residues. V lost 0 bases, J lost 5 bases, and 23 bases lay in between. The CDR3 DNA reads TGCGCCAGCAGCTTGGCCCCAACCTCTGGACAGACGAGGACTGAAGCTTTCTTT. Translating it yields CASSLAPTSGQTRTEAFF. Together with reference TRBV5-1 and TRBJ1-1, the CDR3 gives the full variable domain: KAGVTQTPRYLIKTRGQQVTLSCSPISGHRSVSWYQQTPGQGLQFLFEYFSETQRNKGNFPGRFSGRQFSNSRSEMNVSTLELGDSALYLCASSLAPTSGQTRTEAFFGQGTRLTVV.

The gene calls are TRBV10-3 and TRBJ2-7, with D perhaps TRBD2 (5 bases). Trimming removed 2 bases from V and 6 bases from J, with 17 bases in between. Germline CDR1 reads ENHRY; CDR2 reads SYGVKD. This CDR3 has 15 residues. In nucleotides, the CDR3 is TGTGCCATCAGTGAGAGGTCTGGAGGAGTGCGCGAGCAGTACTTC. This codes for CAISERSGGVREQYF.

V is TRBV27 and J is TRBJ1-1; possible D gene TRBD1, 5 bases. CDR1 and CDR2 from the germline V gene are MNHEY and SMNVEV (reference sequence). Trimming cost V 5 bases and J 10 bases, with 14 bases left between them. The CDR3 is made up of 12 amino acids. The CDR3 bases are TGTGCCAGCAGTAATCAGGGTATGGGAGCTTTCTTT. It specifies CASSNQGMGAFF.

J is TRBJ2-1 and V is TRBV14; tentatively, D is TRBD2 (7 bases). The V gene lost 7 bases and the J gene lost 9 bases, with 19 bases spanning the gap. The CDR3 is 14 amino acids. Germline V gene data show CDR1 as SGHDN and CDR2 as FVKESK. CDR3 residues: CASKPVGGLGEQFF. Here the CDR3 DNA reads TGTGCCAGCAAACCAGTGGGGGGGCTTGGTGAGCAGTTCTTC.

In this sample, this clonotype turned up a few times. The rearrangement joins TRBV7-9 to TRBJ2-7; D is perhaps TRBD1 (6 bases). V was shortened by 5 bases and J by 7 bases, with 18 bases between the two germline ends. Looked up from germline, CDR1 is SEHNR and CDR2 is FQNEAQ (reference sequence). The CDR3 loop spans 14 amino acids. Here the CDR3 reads CASSSGQLREEQYF. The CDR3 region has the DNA TGTGCCAGCAGCAGTGGACAGCTTAGGGAAGAGCAGTACTTC. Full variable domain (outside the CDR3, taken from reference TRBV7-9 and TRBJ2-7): DTGVSQNPRHKITKRGQNVTFRCDPISEHNRLYWYRQTLGQGPEFLTYFQNEAQLEKSRLLSDRFSAERPKGSFSTLEIQRTEQGDSAMYLCASSSGQLREEQYFGPGTRLTVT.

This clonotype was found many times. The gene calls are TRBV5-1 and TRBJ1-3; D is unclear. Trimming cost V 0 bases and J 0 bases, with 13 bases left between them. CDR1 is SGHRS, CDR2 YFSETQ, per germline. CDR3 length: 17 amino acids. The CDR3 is CASSLDGGGNSGNTIYF. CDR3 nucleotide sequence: TGCGCCAGCAGCTTGGATGGAGGAGGGAACTCTGGAAACACCATATATTTT.

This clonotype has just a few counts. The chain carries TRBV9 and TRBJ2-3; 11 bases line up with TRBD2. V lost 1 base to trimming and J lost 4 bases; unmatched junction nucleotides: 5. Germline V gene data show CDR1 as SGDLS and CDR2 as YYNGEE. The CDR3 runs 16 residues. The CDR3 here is CASSVPLAGVADTQYF. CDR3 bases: TGTGCCAGCAGCGTACCACTAGCGGGGGTCGCAGATACGCAGTATTTT.

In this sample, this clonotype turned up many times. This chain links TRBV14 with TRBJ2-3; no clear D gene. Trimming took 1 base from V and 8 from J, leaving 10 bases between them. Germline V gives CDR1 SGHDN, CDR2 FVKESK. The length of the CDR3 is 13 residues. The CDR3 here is CASSQVAEGTQYF. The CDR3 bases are TGTGCCAGCAGCCAAGTGGCCGAAGGTACGCAGTATTTT.

CDR3 amino acids: CASSLTGGINIQYF. The CDR3 DNA sequence: TGTGCCAGCAGCCTGACAGGGGGCATAAACATTCAGTACTTC. This rearrangement joins TRBV7-2 to TRBJ2-4; 10 bases match TRBD1. This CDR3 comprises 14 residues. CDR1 is SGHTA, CDR2 FQGNSA, per germline. V was pared by 5 bases and J by 6 bases, with 4 bases of the junction left unmatched.

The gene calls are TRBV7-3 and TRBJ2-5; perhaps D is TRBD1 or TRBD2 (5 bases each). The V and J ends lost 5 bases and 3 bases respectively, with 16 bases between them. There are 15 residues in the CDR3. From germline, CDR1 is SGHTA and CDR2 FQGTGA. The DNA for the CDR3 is TGTGCCAGCAGCCTCCTCGGGGCCAGGGAAGAGACCCAGTACTTC. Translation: CASSLLGAREETQYF. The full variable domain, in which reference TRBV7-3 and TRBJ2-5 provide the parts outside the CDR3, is GAGVSQTPSNKVTEKGKYVELRCDPISGHTALYWYRQSLGQGPEFLIYFQGTGAADDSGLPNDRFFAVRPEGSVSTLKIQRTERGDSAVYLCASSLLGAREETQYFGPGTRLLVL.

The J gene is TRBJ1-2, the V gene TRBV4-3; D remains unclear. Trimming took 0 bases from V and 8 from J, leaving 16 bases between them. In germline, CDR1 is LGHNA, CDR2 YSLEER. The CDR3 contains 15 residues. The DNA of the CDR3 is TGCGCCAGCAGCCAAGACTGGATAGGAGGCGCCGGCTACACCTTC. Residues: CASSQDWIGGAGYTF.

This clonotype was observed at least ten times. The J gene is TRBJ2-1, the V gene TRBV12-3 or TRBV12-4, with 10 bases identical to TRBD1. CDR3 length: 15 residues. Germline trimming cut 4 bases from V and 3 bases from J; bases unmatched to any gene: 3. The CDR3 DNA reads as TGTGCCAGCAGTTCGGGACAGGGGCGCTACAATGAGCAGTTCTTC. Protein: CASSSGQGRYNEQFF.